A selection of T cell receptor beta chains follows, all from one sample in a study of shared clonotypes between healthy human individuals. Clones were sequenced by immunoSEQ multiplex PCR, and TCRdb holds only the in-frame ones, with some missing. Among over a million clones listed, about 80% were seen once. The specimen was memory CD4+ T cells from PBMCs. The receptors originated from a man aged 18 to 29 in good health. Some clones in this sample may be carry-over from other donors' samples. CDR3s include the opening cysteine and the closing phenylalanine or tryptophan. The order of the fields is clone size, J gene, D gene, V gene, CDR3 DNA, CDR3 protein. The D gene is left open where the match is weak. Not all rows give a size; the values are once, few, many and, for expanded clones, a class.

>.|TRBJ1-4|.|TRBV4-2
TGTGCCAGCAGCCAAGAACGTGGGGTAACTAATGAAAAACTGTTTTTT
CASSQERGVTNEKLFF
>.|TRBJ1-4|TRBD1|TRBV10-3
TGTGCCATCAGGGGGGACAGGGTTGAGGAAAAACTGTTTTTT
CAIRGDRVEEKLFF
>.|TRBJ1-4|TRBD1|TRBV6-7
TGTGCCAGCAGTCCGAGGCCCGGACAGGGCTTGGATAATGAAAAACTGTTTTTT
CASSPRPGQGLDNEKLFF
>many|TRBJ2-3|TRBD2|TRBV5-1
TGCGCCAGCAGCTTGAGGTATGGCGGGAGAAATACAGATACGCAGTATTTT
CASSLRYGGRNTDTQYF
>many|TRBJ1-3|.|TRBV28
TGTGCCAGCAGTTTGGAGGGGGGAAACACCATATATTTT
CASSLEGGNTIYF
>.|TRBJ1-4|.|TRBV28
TGTGCCAGCAGGACGACAATTAATGAAAAACTGTTTTTT
CASRTTINEKLFF
>.|TRBJ2-3|.|TRBV18
TGTGCCAGCTCATCACAAGCCAGCACAGATACGCAGTATTTT
CASSSQASTDTQYF
>.|TRBJ1-1|.|TRBV7-9
TGTGCCAGCAGCCGAGGGGCAGGACTGAACACTGAAGCTTTCTTT
CASSRGAGLNTEAFF
>many|TRBJ2-3|.|TRBV28
TGTGCCAGCAGTGCCCAACAGGGTTTGACGCAGTATTTT
CASSAQQGLTQYF
>.|TRBJ2-7|TRBD1|TRBV28
TGTGCCAGCAGTTTATCAGGGGGCGCATACGAGCAGTACTTC
CASSLSGGAYEQYF
>.|TRBJ2-1|.|TRBV11-3
TGTGCCAGCAGCGCCTCCCGGGACACAGAGCAGTTCTTC
CASSASRDTEQFF
>few|TRBJ1-5|.|TRBV7-2
TGTGCCAGCTCGGGTTTCAATCAGCCCCAGCATTTT
CASSGFNQPQHF
>.|TRBJ2-7|TRBD1|TRBV28
TGTGCCAGTGCGACAGGGACGGGTTACGAGCAGTACTTC
CASATGTGYEQYF
>.|TRBJ2-1|TRBD1|TRBV30
TGTGCCTGGAGTGCGGGACAGGGTCCGCAGTTCTTC
CAWSAGQGPQFF
>.|TRBJ1-1|.|TRBV18
TGTGCCAGCTCACAAAACGTCAGGGCCGAGGACACTGAAGCTTTCTTT
CASSQNVRAEDTEAFF
>once|TRBJ2-3|.|TRBV9
TGTGCCAGCAGCGTAGTGGGACGGAGGAGCACGCAGTATTTT
CASSVVGRRSTQYF
>few|TRBJ2-7|TRBD1|TRBV11-2
TGTGCCAGCAGCTTGCTTGGGGGACAGTACTACGAGCAGTACTTC
CASSLLGGQYYEQYF
>.|TRBJ2-7|.|TRBV29-1
TGCAGCGTTGCGGGGGTGGGGAGCTCCTACGAGCAGTACTTC
CSVAGVGSSYEQYF
>.|TRBJ1-1|.|TRBV6-1
TGTGCCAGCAGTGAAGGGTCGGTAGGGGTGCCTCGGGGGGCTTTCTTT
CASSEGSVGVPRGAFF
>.|TRBJ2-7|TRBD1|TRBV7-9
TGTGCCAGCAGCTTACCCGGGACAGGGGGCATCTACGAGCAGTACTTC
CASSLPGTGGIYEQYF
>.|TRBJ2-3|.|TRBV30
TGTGCCTGGAGTCGGCTAGACACAGATACGCAGTATTTT
CAWSRLDTDTQYF
>.|TRBJ2-3|.|TRBV5-8
TGTGCCAGTTTCCCCAGCTGGCGGGTTGATACGCAGTATTTT
CASFPSWRVDTQYF
>.|TRBJ1-1|.|TRBV18
TGTGCCAGCTCAAAGACAGTTTCTGCACCGAACACTGAAGCTTTCTTT
CASSKTVSAPNTEAFF
>.|TRBJ2-7|TRBD2|TRBV5-5
TGTGCCAGCAGCTTGGAATCAGGGCGGGAGGCCGAGCAGTACTTC
CASSLESGREAEQYF
>.|TRBJ2-3|.|TRBV2
TGTGCCAGCAACAGGGCCAGCACAGATACGCAGTATTTT
CASNRASTDTQYF
>.|TRBJ2-2|TRBD1|TRBV5-1
TGCGCCAGCAGGGCAGGGGGCACGAACACCGGGGAGCTGTTTTTT
CASRAGGTNTGELFF
>.|TRBJ2-1|.|TRBV28
TGTGCCAGCGAACTGGCCCACGCCTACAATGAGCAGTTCTTC
CASELAHAYNEQFF
>few|TRBJ2-2|.|TRBV5-1
TGCGCCAGCAGCTTGGCCGAGGGATCCGGGGAGCTGTTTTTT
CASSLAEGSGELFF
>.|TRBJ1-1|TRBD1|TRBV6-5
TGTGCCAGCAGCTCCGACAGGGGCGGTGAAGCTTTCTTT
CASSSDRGGEAFF
>.|TRBJ1-1|.|TRBV7-8
TGTGCCAGCAGCTTAGTGACGGGGAACACTGAAGCTTTCTTT
CASSLVTGNTEAFF
>.|TRBJ1-1|.|TRBV19
TGTGCCAGTAGTAGGGGGTCTTGGAACACTGAAGCTTTCTTT
CASSRGSWNTEAFF
>.|TRBJ2-5|TRBD1|TRBV5-1
TGCGCCAGCAGCACCGACAGGGGGAAGACCCAGTACTTC
CASSTDRGKTQYF
>.|TRBJ2-1|.|TRBV4-2
TGTGCCAGCAGCCAAGTCAGCCGGGAGTGGAGCTCCTACAATGAGCAGTTCTTC
CASSQVSREWSSYNEQFF
>.|TRBJ1-2|.|TRBV11-2
TGTGCCAGCACTCGGACAGATTCTAACTATGGCTACACCTTC
CASTRTDSNYGYTF
>.|TRBJ2-7|TRBD1|TRBV10-3
TGTGCCATCAGCCTACAGGGGAACTACGAGCAGTACTTC
CAISLQGNYEQYF
>.|TRBJ2-3|.|TRBV28
TGTGCCAGCTCTTGGGGGGCGTCCACAGATACGCAGTATTTT
CASSWGASTDTQYF
>once|TRBJ2-7|.|TRBV2
TGTGCCAGCAGTGTGGGAGAGCAGTACTTC
CASSVGEQYF
>.|TRBJ1-1|TRBD1|TRBV19
TGTGCCAGTAGGAACCGACAGGGGGCGAGCACTGAAGCTTTCTTT
CASRNRQGASTEAFF
>few|TRBJ1-3|.|TRBV6-6
TGTGCCAGCAGTTACTCACCCCGAGGCACCATATATTTT
CASSYSPRGTIYF
>.|TRBJ2-7|.|TRBV7-3
TGTGCCACCAAACCGTCCCGGGACGCCTACGAGCAGTACTTC
CATKPSRDAYEQYF
>.|TRBJ2-3|.|TRBV5-6
TGTGCCAGCAGCTTGTTCGGCAGCTCCCCCACAGATACGCAGTATTTT
CASSLFGSSPTDTQYF
>many|TRBJ1-1|.|TRBV18
TGTGCCAGCTCACCACCCCTAACAGGTCCTATGAACACTGAAGCTTTCTTT
CASSPPLTGPMNTEAFF
>few|TRBJ2-2|.|TRBV5-1
TGCGCCAGCAGCTTGGCCCAGGCCGGGGAGCTGTTTTTT
CASSLAQAGELFF
>once|TRBJ2-5|.|TRBV6-6
TGTGCCACCACCCCCCCCCGGGATGGAGAGACCCAGTACTTC
CATTPPRDGETQYF
>few|TRBJ1-1|.|TRBV7-9
TGTGCCAGCAGCCCATCCGGGGAAAACACTGAAGCTTTCTTT
CASSPSGENTEAFF
>.|TRBJ1-1|.|TRBV5-1
TGCGCCAGCAGCTTGGGCGGGGGTTACACTGAAGCTTTCTTT
CASSLGGGYTEAFF
>once|TRBJ2-7|.|TRBV6-1
TGTGCCAGCAGTGAAGTGGCTAGCGTAAACTACGAGCAGTACTTC
CASSEVASVNYEQYF
>.|TRBJ2-5|.|TRBV5-5
TGTGCCAGCAGCATTGGGTCAGGGGAGACCCAGTACTTC
CASSIGSGETQYF
>.|TRBJ2-3|.|TRBV6-6
TGTGCTTCGCGGTTTAGGGGCTATACGCAGTATTTT
CASRFRGYTQYF
>.|TRBJ2-3|TRBD2|TRBV18
TGTGCCAGCTCACCAAGGATCTTAGCGGGAGCCGAAGATACGCAGTATTTT
CASSPRILAGAEDTQYF